The 19 T cell receptor delta chains listed next were all sequenced from one sample in a study of γδ T cells in repeated Plasmodium falciparum infection. TCRdb re-processed the multiplex PCR reads using CATT. The sample has over 45,000 delta-chain clones; over 1.5% are singletons. Gammadelta T cells were flow-sorted from PBMC into Vgamma9/Vdelta2+ and Vdelta2-negative populations for bulk analysis. The sequenced material came from gamma-delta T cells from blood. These receptors were obtained from a pool of human donors (malaria-infected and uninfected, not separated).

In regard to this clone: TCRdb assigns this DNA the protein of a much larger clone, which departs from its translation at residue 6; this likely reflects a read error, and the protein shown comes from translating the DNA. The chain uses TRDV2 and TRDJ1; 10 nucleotides agree with TRDD3. Matching the DNA to germline supplied the J gene, which TCRdb does not give. The germline V gene encodes CDR1 GEAIGNYY and CDR2 EKD. The CDR3 contains 17 residues. The ends lost 2 bases at V and 0 bases at J; junction bases unmatched: 8. The CDR3 is CACDKRGIRKYTDKLIF. The CDR3 DNA follows: TGTGCCTGTGACAAGCGGGGGATACGAAAGTACACCGATAAACTCATCTTT.

With regard to this clone: TCRdb's listed protein matches a much larger clone and diverges from this DNA's translation at residue 15, likely through a read error; the protein shown comes from the DNA. The gene calls are TRDV2 and TRDJ1; 12 positions agree with TRDD3. Since TCRdb gives no J gene, matching the DNA to germline was used here to assign it. The CDR3 covers 19 residues. The V segment lost 7 bases and the J segment 0 bases; nucleotides outside the gene matches: 17. Germline V CDR1 and CDR2: GEAIGNYY, EKD. In DNA form, the CDR3 reads TGTGCCTGCATTACGTACTGGGGGATACCCTCCCCGTACACCGATAAACTCATCTTT. This gives the protein CACITYWGIPSPYTDKLIF.

Note on this clone: With only one base between it and a far larger clone, this is likely a read error. At the DNA level, this CDR3 is encoded by other sequences in the same sample as well. The V segment is TRDV1, and no J call was made; the tabulated D call, TRDD3, remains unverified against the DNA. The CDR3 has 19 residues. Germline V gives CDR1 TSWWSYY, CDR2 QGS. The chain's CDR3 is CALGPYSRGNSRPTDKLIF. The CDR3 DNA follows: TGTGCTCTTGGCCCTTACTCCCGGGGGAACTCGCGTCCCACCGATAAGCTCATCTTT.

There are a few counts of this clone. TCRdb's listed protein matches a much larger clone and diverges from this DNA's translation at residue 9, likely through a read error; the protein shown comes from the DNA. This chain connects TRDV2 to TRDJ1; 11 positions agree with TRDD3. Assignment of the J gene here rests on matching the DNA to germline, because TCRdb gives none. Germline CDR1 reads GEAIGNYY; CDR2 reads EKD. V was clipped by 7 bases and J by 3 bases; unmatched bases: 15. This CDR3 contains 17 residues. The CDR3 nucleotides read TGTGCCTGCGGACTGGGGGATATTTCTGGGTCCGCCGATAAACTCATCTTT. This encodes CACGLGDISGSADKLIF.

This clone was observed a few times. TCRdb shows a much larger clone's protein in place of this DNA's translation, and the two differ at residue 10, likely through a read error; the protein shown is translated from the DNA. The gene calls are TRDV2 and TRDJ1; 8 bases are shared with TRDD3. TCRdb is silent on the J gene; assignment here came from matching the DNA to germline. The CDR3 totals 16 residues. V lost 0 bases and J lost 3; bases outside the gene matches: 8. The germline CDR1 and CDR2 sequences are GEAIGNYY and EKD. CDR3 sequence reads: CACDTVGGYDPDKLIF. The DNA for the CDR3 is TGTGCCTGTGACACCGTCGGGGGATATGATCCCGATAAACTCATCTTT.

Concerning this clone: A clone one base away is much larger, so this may be a read error. The V and J genes are TRDV1 and TRDJ3, with 11 positions matching TRDD3. TCRdb lists no J gene, so it was determined here by aligning the DNA to germline. Germline V lookup: CDR1 TSWWSYY, CDR2 QGS. CDR3 length: 19 residues. Here the CDR3 DNA reads TGTGCTATTGGGGAAAAGTTACTGGGGGATATATGGGACACCAGACAGATGTTTTTC. Translated, it gives CAIGEKLLGDIWDTRQMFF.

In its sample, this clone was seen a few times. The TCRdb record carries a much larger clone's protein, which differs from this DNA's translation at residue 7; a read error is the likely cause, and the protein listed here is the DNA translation. V gene TRDV1 combines with J gene TRDJ1; 8 bases line up with TRDD3. TCRdb lists no J gene, so it was determined here by aligning the DNA to germline. The CDR3 covers 17 residues. From germline, CDR1 is TSWWSYY and CDR2 QGS. Trimming removed 4 bases from V and 3 bases from J; junction bases left unmatched: 13. The CDR3 region has the DNA TGTGCTCTTGGGGGGCGACCGGGGGATAGTTACTCCGATAAACTCATCTTT. It codes for CALGGRPGDSYSDKLIF.

As for this clone: The TCRdb protein comes from a much larger clone and disagrees with this DNA's translation at residue 6, likely due to a read error; the protein given here is derived from the DNA. V usage is TRDV1 and J usage is TRDJ1, with D tentatively TRDD3 (5 bases). Here the J gene came from matching the DNA to germline, since TCRdb omits it. The CDR3 has 16 amino acids. The germline gives CDR1 TSWWSYY, CDR2 QGS. V lost 6 bases to trimming and J lost 0 bases, with 17 bases between them. The CDR3 region is CALGPGAGSYTDKLIF. The DNA for the CDR3 is TGTGCTCTTGGTCCGGGGGCGGGCTCGTACACCGATAAACTCATCTTT.

This clone rates as medium-sized. The sample has other DNA sequences that encode this CDR3 too. V and J are TRDV1 and TRDJ1; maybe TRDD3 (7 bases). Germline lookup yields CDR1 TSWWSYY and CDR2 QGS. Between the trimmed V and J ends, which lost 3 bases and 1 base, there was a span of 42 bases. This CDR3 spans 25 amino acids. The DNA for the CDR3 is TGTGCTCTTGGGGACAGAGGAGTTTGGTCCTTCCCACTGGGGCAAGGGGTTCCACGCACCGATAAACTCATCTTT. Translated, it gives CALGDRGVWSFPLGQGVPRTDKLIF.

In this sample, this clone turned up many times. The J gene is TRDJ1, the V gene TRDV1; possibly TRDD2 for D (6 bases). Germline lookup yields CDR1 TSWWSYY and CDR2 QGS. The CDR3 covers 19 residues. Trimming shortened V by 0 bases and J by 0 bases, and 20 bases separated the two germline ends. In DNA, the CDR3 is TGTGCTCTTGGGGAACTCGGCTTCCTGCCCGGGGGGTACACCGATAAACTCATCTTT. It specifies CALGELGFLPGGYTDKLIF.

As to this clone: TCRdb's entry gives the protein of a much larger clone, which mismatches this DNA's translation at residue 9, likely from a read error; the protein reported here is translated from the DNA. The CDR3 sequence: CALGDPFLCRWGRTDKLIF. CDR3 nucleotide sequence: TGTGCTCTTGGGGATCCCTTCCTATGTAGGTGGGGGAGAACCGATAAACTCATCTTT. The chain uses TRDV1 and TRDJ1; D is perhaps TRDD2 (8 bases). TCRdb gives no J gene; it was assigned here by matching the DNA to germline. The germline CDR1 and CDR2 sequences are TSWWSYY and QGS. This CDR3 has 19 amino acids. The V and J ends lost 3 bases and 2 bases respectively, with 25 bases between them.

The sample holds a few counts of this clone. The rearrangement links TRDV3 to TRDJ4, with 10 bases that match TRDD3. Since TCRdb gives no J gene, matching the DNA to germline was used here to assign it. J lost 1 base, V lost 3 bases, and 11 bases had no gene match. The V gene's germline CDR1 is TVYSNPD and CDR2 GDNSRS (reference sequence). The CDR3 has 15 residues. The CDR3 sequence is CAFRRWPGGYRPLIF. The CDR3 bases are TGTGCCTTCCGCAGGTGGCCTGGGGGATACAGACCCCTGATCTTT.

In its sample, this clone was seen a few times. The protein in TCRdb stems from a much larger clone and differs at residue 15 from this DNA's translation, likely a read error; here the protein is translated from the DNA. The chain links TRDV2 to TRDJ3; TRDD3 might be the D (6 bases). TCRdb records no J gene; here it was assigned by comparing the DNA to germline. CDR3 length equals 18 residues. Germline CDR1 and CDR2: GEAIGNYY and EKD. For the CDR3, the DNA is TGTGCCTGTGACACCGCGGAAATTACGGACTGGGACACCCGACTGATGTTTTTC. Its protein product is CACDTAEITDWDTRLMFF.

Note on this clone: One base away lies a much larger clone, so this may be a sequencing read error. V gene TRDV1 combines with J gene TRDJ1; D not resolved. V lost 0 bases to trimming and J lost 3 bases, with 20 bases between them. The CDR3 runs to 18 residues. Germline CDR1 is TSWWSYY and CDR2 is QGS. CDR3 DNA sequence: TGTGCTCTTGGGGAACTCGCCGCCCGATCGACGTACGCCGATAAACTCATCTTT. Translation gives CALGELAARSTYADKLIF.

With respect to this clone: Since a far larger clone is one base different, this is likely a read error. Other DNA variants within this sample encode the same CDR3. V is TRDV1 and J is TRDJ1; 7 nucleotides agree with TRDD3. As TCRdb names no J gene, one was assigned here on the basis of a DNA match to germline. Germline values: CDR1 TSWWSYY, CDR2 QGS. Trimming at V came to 6 bases and at J to 0 bases, leaving 13 bases not matched to a gene. This CDR3 has 17 amino acids. The CDR3 here is CALGGIGGDLYTDKLIF. In nucleotides, the CDR3 is TGTGCTCTTGGTGGAATAGGGGGGGATCTGTACACCGATAAACTCATCTTT.

Comments on this clone: The TCRdb record carries a much larger clone's protein, which differs from this DNA's translation at residue 17; a read error is the likely cause, and the protein listed here is the DNA translation. The chain couples TRDV1 to TRDJ1; 11 positions match TRDD3. The CDR3 is made up of 21 amino acids. Germline CDR1 and CDR2: TSWWSYY and QGS. CDR3 DNA: TGTGCTCTTGGGGAAGTGTTCCTCCCCCCTTACTGGGGGATAGGCACCAATAAACTCATCTTT. Its translation: CALGEVFLPPYWGIGTNKLIF.

About this clone itself: TCRdb has a much larger clone's protein, which differs at residue 8 from the translation of this DNA, likely because of a read error; what is shown is the protein translated from the DNA. The chain is built from TRDV1 and TRDJ1; maybe TRDD2 (6 bases). This CDR3 is 17 amino acids long. From germline, CDR1 is TSWWSYY and CDR2 QGS. Trimming removed 4 bases from V and 0 bases from J, with 18 bases in between. The CDR3 DNA reads TGTGCTCTTGGGGTCCTACGTGAGATACTTTACACCGATAAACTCATCTTT. Amino acids: CALGVLREILYTDKLIF.

At least ten counts were recorded for this clone. A much larger clonotype is one base distant, so this may be a read error. At the DNA level, this CDR3 is encoded by other sequences in the same sample as well. The chain links TRDV1 to TRDJ1; 7 nucleotides agree with TRDD3. V was clipped by 1 base and J by 4 bases; unmatched bases: 21. CDR1 and CDR2 (germline): TSWWSYY, QGS. There are 20 residues in the CDR3. The DNA of the CDR3 is TGTGCTCTTGGGGAACCGGGCGCCCTACGCTCCGGGGGATCAAGCGATAAACTCATCTTT. Protein sequence: CALGEPGALRSGGSSDKLIF.

This clone was counted at least ten times. With a far larger clone one base away, a read error is the likely cause. Different DNA sequences within this sample yield the same CDR3. CDR3 sequence reads: CALGELGLHGGYTDKLIF. CDR3 DNA sequence: TGTGCTCTTGGGGAGCTTGGATTGCACGGGGGATACACCGATAAACTCATCTTT. The chain recombines TRDV1 with TRDJ1; 7 bases are shared with TRDD3. This CDR3 spans 18 amino acids. From germline, CDR1 is TSWWSYY and CDR2 QGS. Trimming cost V 3 bases and J 0 bases; bases outside gene matches: 13.